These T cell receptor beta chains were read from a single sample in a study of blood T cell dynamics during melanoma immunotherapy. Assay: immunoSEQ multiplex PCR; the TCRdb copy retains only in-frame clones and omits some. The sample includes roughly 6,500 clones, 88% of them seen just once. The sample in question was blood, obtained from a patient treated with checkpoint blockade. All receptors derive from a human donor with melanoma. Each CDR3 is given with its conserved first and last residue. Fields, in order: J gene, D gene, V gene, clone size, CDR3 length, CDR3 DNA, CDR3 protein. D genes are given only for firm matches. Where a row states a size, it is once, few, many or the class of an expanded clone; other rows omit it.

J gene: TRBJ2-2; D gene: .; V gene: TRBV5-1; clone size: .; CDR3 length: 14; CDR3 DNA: TGCGCCAGCAGCTACAACAGAGGGACCGGGGAGCTGTTTTTT; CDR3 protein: CASSYNRGTGELFF
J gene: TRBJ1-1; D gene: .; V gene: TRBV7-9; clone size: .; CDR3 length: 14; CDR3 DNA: TGTGCCAGCAGCTTAGCCCAGGGCCACACTGAAGCTTTCTTT; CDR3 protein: CASSLAQGHTEAFF
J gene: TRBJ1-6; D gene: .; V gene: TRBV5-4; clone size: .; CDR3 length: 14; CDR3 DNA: TGTGCCAGCACCCCCGGGTTTTCCGATTCACCCCTCCACTTT; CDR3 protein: CASTPGFSDSPLHF
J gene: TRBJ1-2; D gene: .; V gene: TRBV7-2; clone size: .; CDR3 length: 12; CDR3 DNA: TGTGCCAGCAGCCAAAGCAACCGTGGCTACACCTTC; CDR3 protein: CASSQSNRGYTF
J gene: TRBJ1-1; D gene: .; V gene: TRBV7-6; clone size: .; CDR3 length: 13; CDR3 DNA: TGTGCCAGCAGCTTAGCTGGGGACACTGAAGCTTTCTTT; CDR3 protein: CASSLAGDTEAFF
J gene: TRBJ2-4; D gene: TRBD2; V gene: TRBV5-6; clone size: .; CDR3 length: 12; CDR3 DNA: TGTGCCAGCAGCTTGGCTACTAGCGGGGGATCCTTC; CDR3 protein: CASSLATSGGSF
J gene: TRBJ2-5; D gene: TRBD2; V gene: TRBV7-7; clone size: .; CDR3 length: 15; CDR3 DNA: TGTGCTAGCAGCGCCCTAGCGGGGGGGTATGAGACCCAGTACTTC; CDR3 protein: CASSALAGGYETQYF
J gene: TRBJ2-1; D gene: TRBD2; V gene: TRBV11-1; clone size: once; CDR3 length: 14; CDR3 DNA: TGTGCCAGCAGCTGGACCTCTAGCGGGGGGGAACAGTTCTTC; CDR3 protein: CASSWTSSGGEQFF
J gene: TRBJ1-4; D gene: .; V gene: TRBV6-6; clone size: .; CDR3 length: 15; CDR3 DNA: TGTGCCAGCAGTTACATAGCAGGGGAAAATGAAAAACTGTTTTTT; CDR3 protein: CASSYIAGENEKLFF
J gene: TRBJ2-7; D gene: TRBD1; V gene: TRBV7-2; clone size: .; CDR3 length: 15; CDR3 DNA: TGTGCCAGCAGCTTAGCCCCGGACAGGTCCTCCGAGCAGTACTTC; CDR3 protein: CASSLAPDRSSEQYF
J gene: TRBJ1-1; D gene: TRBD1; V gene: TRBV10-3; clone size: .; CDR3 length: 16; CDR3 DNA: TGTGCCACCATAAATTCCGACAGGGGACAGGTAGGGCAAGCTTTCTTT; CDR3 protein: CATINSDRGQVGQAFF
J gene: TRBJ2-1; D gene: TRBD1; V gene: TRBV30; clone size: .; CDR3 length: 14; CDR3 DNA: TGTGCCTGGACGGTGCAGGGGGTTAACAATGAGCAGTTCTTC; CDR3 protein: CAWTVQGVNNEQFF
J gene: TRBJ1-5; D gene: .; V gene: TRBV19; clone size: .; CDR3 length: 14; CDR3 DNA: TGTGCCAGTAGTATCGGGTATAGCAATCAGCCCCAGCATTTT; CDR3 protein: CASSIGYSNQPQHF
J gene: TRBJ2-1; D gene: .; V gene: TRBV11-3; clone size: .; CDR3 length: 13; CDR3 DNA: TGTGCCAGCAGCTTAGGGCGGAACAATGAGCAGTTCTTC; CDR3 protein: CASSLGRNNEQFF
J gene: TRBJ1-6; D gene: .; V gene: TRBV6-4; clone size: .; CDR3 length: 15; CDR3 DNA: TGTGCCAGACACATCCCGAGCTCCTATAATTCACCCCTCCACTTT; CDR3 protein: CARHIPSSYNSPLHF
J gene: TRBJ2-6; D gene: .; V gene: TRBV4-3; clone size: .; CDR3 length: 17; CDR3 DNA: TGCGCCAGCAGCCAAGATATTGGGGGCTCTGGGGCCAACGTCCTGACTTTC; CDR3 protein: CASSQDIGGSGANVLTF
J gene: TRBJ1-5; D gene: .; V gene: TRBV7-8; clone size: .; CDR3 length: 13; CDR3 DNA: TGTGCCAGCAGCTTGGGAGGTGATCAGCCCCAGCATTTT; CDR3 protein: CASSLGGDQPQHF
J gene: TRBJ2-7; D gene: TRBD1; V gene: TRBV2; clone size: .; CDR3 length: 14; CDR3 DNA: TGTGCCAGCACCACGACAGGGCGTTCCTACGAGCAGTACTTC; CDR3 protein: CASTTTGRSYEQYF
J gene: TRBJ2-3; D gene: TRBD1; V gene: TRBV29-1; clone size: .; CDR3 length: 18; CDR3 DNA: TGCAGCGTCCTAGGGGACAGGGGGGAAACGACTAGCACAGATACGCAGTATTTT; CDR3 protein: CSVLGDRGETTSTDTQYF
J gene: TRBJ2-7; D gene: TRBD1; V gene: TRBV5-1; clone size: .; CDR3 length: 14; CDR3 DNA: TGCGCCAGCAGCATACAGGGGCCATCCTACGAGCAGTACTTC; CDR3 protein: CASSIQGPSYEQYF
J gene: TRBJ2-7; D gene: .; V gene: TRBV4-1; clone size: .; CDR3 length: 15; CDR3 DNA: TGCGCCAGCAGCCAAGGCCCAGGACCGGGGAGGGAGCAGTACTTC; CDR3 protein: CASSQGPGPGREQYF
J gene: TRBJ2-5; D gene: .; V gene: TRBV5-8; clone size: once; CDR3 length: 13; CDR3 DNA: TGTGCCAGCAGCTTTCTGGGGGCCGAGACCCAGTACTTC; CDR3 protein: CASSFLGAETQYF
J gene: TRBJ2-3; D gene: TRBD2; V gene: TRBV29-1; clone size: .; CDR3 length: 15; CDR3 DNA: TGCAGCTCCGGGACAGGACTAGCGGGCTCAGATACGCAGTATTTT; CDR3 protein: CSSGTGLAGSDTQYF
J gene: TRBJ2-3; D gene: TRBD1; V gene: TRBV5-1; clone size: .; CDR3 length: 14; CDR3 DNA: TGCGCCAGCAGCCCGGGACAGGGGGGAGATACGCAGTATTTT; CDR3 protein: CASSPGQGGDTQYF
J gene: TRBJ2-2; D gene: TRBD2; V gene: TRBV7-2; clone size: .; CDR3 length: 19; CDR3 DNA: TGTGCCAGCAGCTTCGCCGGACTAGCGGGGGGCTGGGGCACCGGGGAGCTGTTTTTT; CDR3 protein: CASSFAGLAGGWGTGELFF
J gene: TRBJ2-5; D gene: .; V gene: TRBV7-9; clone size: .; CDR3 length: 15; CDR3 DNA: TGTGCCAGCAGCTCTACAAGGGGGTTTCAAGAGACCCAGTACTTC; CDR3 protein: CASSSTRGFQETQYF
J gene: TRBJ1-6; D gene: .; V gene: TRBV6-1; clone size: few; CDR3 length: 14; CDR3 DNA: TGTGCCAGCAGTGAAGGGGGAGTATATTCACCCCTCCACTTT; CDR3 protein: CASSEGGVYSPLHF
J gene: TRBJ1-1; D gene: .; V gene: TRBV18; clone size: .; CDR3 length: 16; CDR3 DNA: TGTGCCAGCTCACCCCTGGGGATTGCAGACAACACTGAAGCTTTCTTT; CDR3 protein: CASSPLGIADNTEAFF
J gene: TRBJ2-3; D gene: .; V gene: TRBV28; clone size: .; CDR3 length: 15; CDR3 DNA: TGTGCCAGCAGTTCTAGTGGGGGACGGGCAGATACGCAGTATTTT; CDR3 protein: CASSSSGGRADTQYF
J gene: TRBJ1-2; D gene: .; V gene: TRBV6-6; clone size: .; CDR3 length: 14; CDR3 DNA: TGTGCCAGCAGACCGCCGGGGGGGGAGTCTGGCTACACCTTC; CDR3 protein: CASRPPGGESGYTF
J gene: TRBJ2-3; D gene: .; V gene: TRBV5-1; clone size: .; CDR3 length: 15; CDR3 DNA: TGCGCCAGCAGCTTGGTTACCCCGGGCACAGATACGCAGTATTTT; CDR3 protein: CASSLVTPGTDTQYF
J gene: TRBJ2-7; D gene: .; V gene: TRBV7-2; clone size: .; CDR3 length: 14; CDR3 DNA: TGTGCCAGCAGCTTAGAGGGGGGACCCTACGAGCAGTACTTC; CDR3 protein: CASSLEGGPYEQYF
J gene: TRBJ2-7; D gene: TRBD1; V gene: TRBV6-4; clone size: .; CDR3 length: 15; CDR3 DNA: TGTGCCAGCAGTGAAGGTTCGGACAGGGCCTACGAGCAGTACTTC; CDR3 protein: CASSEGSDRAYEQYF
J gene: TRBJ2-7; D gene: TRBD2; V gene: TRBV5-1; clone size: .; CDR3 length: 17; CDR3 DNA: TGCGCCAGCAGCTCTGGACTAGCGGGGGGCCAAGCCTACGAGCAGTACTTC; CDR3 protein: CASSSGLAGGQAYEQYF
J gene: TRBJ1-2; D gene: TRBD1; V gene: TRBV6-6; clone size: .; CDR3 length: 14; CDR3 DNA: TGTGCCAGCAGCCGAACTGGGACAGGATATGGCTACACCTTC; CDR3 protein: CASSRTGTGYGYTF
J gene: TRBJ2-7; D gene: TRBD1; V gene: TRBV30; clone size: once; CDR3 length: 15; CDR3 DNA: TGTGCCTGGACCCCCTCAAGACAGGGCTTCTACGAGCAGTACTTC; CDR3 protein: CAWTPSRQGFYEQYF
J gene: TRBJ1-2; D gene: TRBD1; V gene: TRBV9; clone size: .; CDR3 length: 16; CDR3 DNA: TGTGCCAGCAGCCTAAACCAGGGACAGGGGGCGGCTGGCTACACCTTC; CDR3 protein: CASSLNQGQGAAGYTF
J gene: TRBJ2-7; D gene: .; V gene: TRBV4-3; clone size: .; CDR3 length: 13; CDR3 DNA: TGCGCCAGCAGCCAAGATCGACAGTACGAGCAGTACTTC; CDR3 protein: CASSQDRQYEQYF
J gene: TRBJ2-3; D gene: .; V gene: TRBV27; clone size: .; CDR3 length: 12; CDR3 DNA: TGTGCCAGCAGTGGGACGACAGATACGCAGTATTTT; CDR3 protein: CASSGTTDTQYF
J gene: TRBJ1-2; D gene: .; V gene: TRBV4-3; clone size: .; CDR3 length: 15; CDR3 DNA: TGCGCCAGCAGCCAAGGTCTTGGAGGGAACTATGGCTACACCTTC; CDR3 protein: CASSQGLGGNYGYTF
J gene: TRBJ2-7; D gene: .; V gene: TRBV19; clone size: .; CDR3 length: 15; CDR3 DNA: TGTGCCAGTAGTATAGGGGATAGCGGATCCTACGAGCAGTACTTC; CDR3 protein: CASSIGDSGSYEQYF
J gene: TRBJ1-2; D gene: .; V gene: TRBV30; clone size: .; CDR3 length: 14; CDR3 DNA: TGTGCCTGGAGTACTTGGATGGCGGTTGAAGGCTACACCTTC; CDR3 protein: CAWSTWMAVEGYTF